This T cell receptor (beta chain) was profiled in a study of T cell repertoires in cytomegalovirus infection. About the study: Public signatures in TCR beta pointed to CMV infection and matching HLA type.

Study results and caveats: Cumulative public TCR beta family frequency identified carriers of CMV plus the relevant HLA. Dominating the ex vivo response were HLA-C-restricted CMV-specific TCR beta clonotypes.

TCRdb recomputed calls from the reads with MiXCR, one row per CDR3 protein. The data hold about 250,000 distinct CDR3 sequences, with about 17% observed a single time. About this clonotype: Its matching antigen is unknown.

This TCR was recovered from a human donor in good health (CMV status not recorded). Some clones in this sample may be carry-over from other donors' samples. Material: CD8+ T cells from PBMCs.

CDR3 sequence: CASSQTRRIRSVLYNEQFF. CDR3 sequence (DNA): TGTGCCAGCAGCCAAACCCGCCGCATCCGGTCGGTGCTATACAATGAGCAGTTCTTC. The J gene is TRBJ2-1, the V gene TRBV14; D uncertain. The CDR3 is made up of 19 amino acids. Trimming shortened V by 2 bases and J by 4 bases, and 24 bases separated the two germline ends. CDR1 and CDR2 (germline): SGHDN, FVKESK.